A selection of T cell receptor beta chains follows, all from one sample in a study of early stage breast cancer tumors. This table comes from immunoSEQ multiplex PCR, and its TCRdb copy is limited to in-frame clones, with some not included. The table includes approximately 75,000 clones, approximately 80% detected once. Sequencing used blood. Receptors were obtained from a person aged 40-50 years with breast cancer. CDR3s leave out the opening cysteine and the closing phenylalanine or tryptophan.

>TRBV7-2
ASNLGGGSNQPQH
>TRBV10-3
AISDGDSTRNEQF
>TRBV4-1
ASSQVILRSTGELF
>TRBV2
VGGRKGQAF
>TRBV7-9
NLEANTGELF
>TRBV5-1
ASSTGLAGFTDTQY
>TRBV6-5
ASSYDRVTYEQY
>TRBV30
AWSVSVTYEQY
>TRBV28
ASSPPGQGAKEQF
>TRBV6-1
ASSDPLNEQF
>TRBV19
ASSPDRSSYNEQF
>TRBV11-1
ASSFPAGADTQY
>TRBV5-1
ASSFLQGDEQY
>TRBV18
ASSLVDGTTPYEQY
>TRBV6-1
ASSGVSEYEQY
>TRBV6-5
ASSPGLAQETQY
>TRBV5-6
ASSLQGPNQETQY
>TRBV7-9
ASSLAGGLGNTEAF
>TRBV2
ASSGGLNEKLF
>TRBV7-9
ASTKRAFSGANVLT
>TRBV5-1
ASSPGTYTEAF
>TRBV2
ASSEQGQGSNEQY
>TRBV19
ASSDLQGPHQPQH
>TRBV5-4
ASSPGQGIGQPQH
>TRBV27
ASSLRVSTEAF
>TRBV28
ASSRAENTGELF
>TRBV30
AWEQGSGNTIY
>TRBV2
ASSYRGGQF
>TRBV7-9
ASTADSRGRGDTQY
>TRBV27
ASRAGDSYNEQF
>TRBV4-1
ASSQDPVGSNQPQH
>TRBV28
ASSTGSGSQETQY
>TRBV5-5
ASSGAQGVRTHYT
>TRBV6-1
ATGRGGMREQY
>TRBV7-8
ASSLEFQGNQPQH
>TRBV30
AWNDENNEKLF
>TRBV18
ASSPRQGGNSYEQY
>TRBV7-9
ASSLDISVDEQF
>TRBV7-3
ASSFSGNVNEQF
>TRBV5-5
ASSRQQGSNQPQH
>TRBV27
ASSFTERGNPYNEQF
>TRBV7-3
ASSREGTSVVNEQF